The 28 T cell receptor beta chains in this list originate from one sample, sequenced in a study of spatial heterogeneity in lung cancer. Whole-study findings and limits: How many expanded intratumoral alpha and beta TCRs were present tracked the tumor mutation count, which was a count of nonsynonymous mutations.

TCRdb called the 5' RACE reads again in MiXCR, with one record for every CDR3 protein. The sample consists of more than 5,000 distinct CDR3 sequences, 8.4% of them appearing once. Their cognate antigens are unknown. Time point: sample taken at primary tumor resection. The specimen comprised lung tumor tissue, sampled at surgery. These receptors were taken from a female donor with early-stage non-small cell lung cancer.

The chain joins TRBV4-2 to TRBJ2-7; the match to TRBD1 covers 9 bases. V shed 0 bases and J 4 bases; nucleotides not matched to a gene: 4. The CDR3 extends over 15 amino acids. Germline CDR1 LGHNA, CDR2 YNFKEQ. CDR3 sequence (DNA): TGTGCCAGCAGCCAAGAGGGGACAGGGATTTACGAGCAGTACTTC. This codes for CASSQEGTGIYEQYF.

This rearrangement joins TRBV10-3 to TRBJ2-3; D perhaps matches TRBD2 (5 bases). CDR1 is ENHRY, CDR2 SYGVKD, per germline. V gave up 8 bases and J gave up 15 bases, with 12 bases separating them. The CDR3 sequence is 9 residues long. As DNA, the CDR3 is TGTGCCATCGTTAGAGGGAGATATTTT. Translating it yields CAIVRGRYF.

By share, this clonotype ranks as medium-sized (0.01 to 0.1%). The chain combines TRBV6-2 or TRBV6-3 with TRBJ1-4, with D unclear. The germline V gene encodes CDR1 MNHEY and CDR2 SVGEGT. CDR3 length: 16 residues. V shed 2 bases and J shed 2 bases, with 12 bases lying between them. CDR3 nucleotide sequence: TGTGCCAGCAGTTACCGGAGCGGAGAGACTAATGAAAAACTGTTTTTT. The encoded protein is CASSYRSGETNEKLFF.

In nucleotides, the CDR3 is TGCGCCAGCAGCCATGCGGACAGGGCCGGGGAGCTGTTTTTT. Translated: CASSHADRAGELFF. The chain has TRBV4-1 and TRBJ2-2; 8 bases fit TRBD1. V was clipped by 3 bases and J by 6 bases; unmatched bases: 3. CDR1 is MGHRA, CDR2 YSYEKL, per germline. The CDR3 is made up of 14 amino acids.

In this sample, this clonotype is medium-sized. The rearrangement uses TRBV5-6 and TRBJ2-7, with D unresolved. Germline V CDR1 and CDR2: SGHDT, YYEEEE. The CDR3 covers 13 residues. The ends were cut back, 0 bases at V and 2 bases at J, with 6 bases in the middle. This CDR3 is CASSLEQPYEQYF. The CDR3 coding sequence is TGTGCCAGCAGCTTGGAGCAGCCCTACGAGCAGTACTTC.

This clonotype was seen a handful of times. This chain's CDR3 is CASSEMAGAAYGYTF. Here the CDR3 DNA reads TGTGCCAGCAGTGAAATGGCAGGGGCTGCTTATGGCTACACCTTC. This chain connects TRBV2 to TRBJ1-2; D is perhaps TRBD1 (6 bases). Germline CDR1 is SNHLY and CDR2 is FYNNEI. The V end was cut by 2 bases, the J end by 5 bases, with 15 bases between. This CDR3 is 15 amino acids long.

This clonotype was seen many times. The chain employs TRBV11-2 and TRBJ2-1; D tentatively reads TRBD1 or TRBD2 (5 bases each). The CDR3 has 15 amino acids. Per the germline V gene, CDR1 is SGHAT and CDR2 is FQNNGV. V was clipped by 3 bases and J by 7 bases, with 16 bases between them. The CDR3 spells CASSFLSGRINEQFF. CDR3 bases: TGTGCCAGCAGCTTTCTTTCGGGACGGATTAATGAGCAGTTCTTC.

The genes are TRBV11-3 and TRBJ2-4; possibly TRBD1 for D (6 bases). The germline V gene has CDR1 SGHNT and CDR2 YENEEA. The V and J ends lost 5 bases and 4 bases respectively, with 15 bases between them. The CDR3 contains 15 residues. The DNA for the CDR3 is TGTGCCAGCAGCCCCTCGCAGGGGCCGAAAAACATTCAGTACTTC. Protein sequence: CASSPSQGPKNIQYF. Combining the CDR3 with reference TRBV11-3 and TRBJ2-4 gives the whole variable domain EAGVVQSPRYKIIEKKQPVAFWCNPISGHNTLYWYLQNLGQGPELLIRYENEEAVDDSQLPKDRFSAERLKGVDSTLKIQPAELGDSAVYLCASSPSQGPKNIQYFGAGTRLSVL.

In its sample, this clonotype was seen many times. The V gene is TRBV14, the J gene TRBJ1-2; 8 positions agree with TRBD1. Germline values: CDR1 SGHDN, CDR2 FVKESK. The CDR3 is made up of 13 amino acids. Trimming removed 1 base from V and 8 bases from J; junction bases left unmatched: 3. The CDR3 is CASSQVRGQGYTF. CDR3 in DNA: TGTGCCAGCAGCCAAGTCAGGGGGCAGGGCTACACCTTC.

The chain carries TRBV28 and TRBJ2-3, with 10 bases identical to TRBD2. Germline V gene sequence: CDR1 MDHEN, CDR2 SYDVKM. V lost 6 bases, J lost 1 base, and 10 bases stayed unmatched. This CDR3 is 17 amino acids long. In DNA form, the CDR3 reads TGTGCCAGCAGACCCCCGGCCGGGACTAGCGGCACAGATACGCAGTATTTT. Its translation: CASRPPAGTSGTDTQYF.

The gene calls are TRBV6-1 and TRBJ2-7; D may be TRBD1 (6 bases). This CDR3 is built from 14 residues. The germline V gene encodes CDR1 MNHNS and CDR2 SASEGT. V lost 5 bases and J lost 4, with 15 bases in between. CDR3 residues: CASSHGQMGYEQYV. CDR3 DNA: TGTGCCAGCAGTCATGGACAGATGGGGTACGAGCAGTACGTC.

Ten or more counts support this clonotype. This chain joins TRBV6-1 and TRBJ2-3; D is possibly TRBD1 or TRBD2 (5 bases each). Trimming left V 7 bases short and J 6 bases short, with 11 bases between. CDR1 is MNHNS, CDR2 SASEGT, per germline. The CDR3 is 12 amino acids. The CDR3 nucleotides read TGTGCCAGCAAGGGACCGCCGGATACGCAGTATTTT. Amino acids: CASKGPPDTQYF.

This clonotype came up a few times. The rearrangement links TRBV6-5 to TRBJ1-1; possibly TRBD1 for D (6 bases). Germline assignment: CDR1 MNHEY and CDR2 SVGAGI. The CDR3 is 15 amino acids. V gave up 0 bases and J gave up 3 bases, with 11 bases separating them. The CDR3 here is CASSYSRGADTEAFF. DNA for the CDR3: TGTGCCAGCAGTTACTCGCGGGGGGCGGACACTGAAGCTTTCTTT.

This clonotype was picked up many times. The V and J genes are TRBV7-8 and TRBJ2-5, with D possibly being TRBD2 (5 bases). The ends were cut back, 0 bases at V and 5 bases at J, with 16 bases in the middle. CDR1 and CDR2 (germline): SGHVS, FQNEAQ. The CDR3 runs to 16 residues. CDR3 sequence: CASSLATGIPTETQYF. The CDR3 DNA reads TGTGCCAGCAGCTTAGCGACGGGGATTCCAACGGAGACCCAGTACTTC.

This clonotype was seen at least ten times. The rearrangement links TRBV29-1 to TRBJ2-7; no firm D call. CDR1 and CDR2 (germline): SQVTM, ANQGSEA. V lost 5 bases to trimming and J lost 5 bases, with 16 bases between them. The CDR3 runs to 13 residues. The CDR3 sequence: CSVFLVFKNEQYF. Written as DNA, the CDR3 is TGCAGCGTTTTCCTTGTTTTTAAGAACGAGCAGTACTTC.

This clonotype showed up many times. V usage is TRBV11-1 and J usage is TRBJ2-7; D might be TRBD1 (5 bases). This CDR3 has 15 amino acids. The V end lost 0 bases, the J end lost 0 bases, and 9 bases lay between the germline ends. Germline V gene sequence: CDR1 SGHAT, CDR2 FQDESV (reference sequence). CDR3 in DNA: TGTGCCAGCAGCTTAGCAAGGGGCCTCTCCTACGAGCAGTACTTC. The encoded protein is CASSLARGLSYEQYF.

By share of the sample, this clonotype is medium-sized. The chain joins TRBV29-1 to TRBJ2-3; maybe TRBD2 (6 bases). The V and J ends lost 7 bases and 3 bases respectively, with 23 bases between them. The CDR3 is made up of 16 amino acids. Germline loops: CDR1 SQVTM, CDR2 ANQGSEA. The CDR3 nucleotides read TGCAGCGCCGGGTGGCGGGGCTCGGATGGGACAGATACGCAGTATTTT. It yields the protein CSAGWRGSDGTDTQYF.

This clonotype was detected many times. The CDR3 DNA sequence: TGCAGTGCTAGGGGGCCGGGACGTCTGAACACTGAAGCTTTCTTT. This sequence encodes CSARGPGRLNTEAFF. The chain uses TRBV20-1 and TRBJ1-1, with D tentatively TRBD1 (5 bases). The CDR3 runs to 15 residues. The ends were cut back, 3 bases at V and 0 bases at J, with 14 bases in the middle. CDR1 is DFQATT, CDR2 SNEGSKA, per germline (reference sequence).

This clonotype was found many times. CDR3 region: CASSPPGQGRSEAFF. The CDR3 DNA is TGTGCCAGCTCACCTCCGGGACAGGGGCGTTCTGAAGCTTTCTTT. V usage is TRBV18 and J usage is TRBJ1-1; 10 bases agree with TRBD1. The CDR3 runs 15 residues. Per the germline V gene, CDR1 is KGHSH and CDR2 is LQKENI. Germline trimming cut 3 bases from V and 6 bases from J; bases unmatched to any gene: 7.

This clonotype was counted ten times or more. The V call is TRBV28, the J call TRBJ1-5; D perhaps matches TRBD1 (5 bases). V lost 10 bases to trimming and J lost 3 bases, with 16 bases between them. Germline V gene sequence: CDR1 MDHEN, CDR2 SYDVKM. The CDR3 loop spans 14 amino acids. The CDR3 DNA follows: TGTGCCACACTAGACGACAGACTCAATCAGCCCCAGCATTTT. Amino acid sequence: CATLDDRLNQPQHF.

This rearrangement joins TRBV29-1 to TRBJ1-1; no firm D call. Trimming pared 1 base from V and 1 base from J, leaving 10 bases between. This CDR3 spans 14 amino acids. CDR1 is SQVTM, CDR2 ANQGSEA, per germline. The CDR3, as DNA: TGCAGCGTTGAAGGCGGGGTTGGGAACACTGAAGCTTTCTTT. It codes for CSVEGGVGNTEAFF. Filled out from reference TRBV29-1 and TRBJ1-1, the complete variable domain reads SAVISQKPSRDICQRGTSLTIQCQVDSQVTMMFWYRQQPGQSLTLIATANQGSEATYESGFVIDKFPISRPNLTFSTLTVSNMSPEDSSIYLCSVEGGVGNTEAFFGQGTRLTVV.

This clonotype was seen ten or more times. The rearrangement uses TRBV12-3 or TRBV12-4 and TRBJ1-6; 7 bases fit TRBD1. The trim removed 6 bases at V and 0 bases at J, leaving 17 bases unmatched. The CDR3 sequence is 20 residues long. This CDR3 is CASSSLIPGTASSYNSPLHF. The CDR3, as DNA: TGTGCCAGCAGCTCACTCATCCCGGGGACAGCGAGCTCCTATAATTCACCCCTCCACTTT.

This clonotype was seen many times. The chain carries TRBV3-1 and TRBJ1-1; 7 bases line up with TRBD1. The CDR3 consists of 13 residues. Germline lookup yields CDR1 LGHDT and CDR2 YNNKEL (reference sequence). V lost 3 bases, J lost 4 bases, and 2 bases stayed unmatched. The CDR3 DNA reads as TGTGCCAGCAGCCAGCAGGGGGGCACTGAAGCTTTCTTT. As protein: CASSQQGGTEAFF.

In its sample, this clonotype was seen many times. The chain couples TRBV7-2 to TRBJ1-3, with 7 nucleotides matching TRBD1. Germline lookup yields CDR1 SGHTA and CDR2 FQGNSA. This CDR3 has 16 amino acids. Trimming took 5 bases from V and 5 from J; bases not matched to a gene: 12. The CDR3 here is CASSPGGLNFRNTIYF. The CDR3 bases are TGTGCCAGCAGCCCAGGGGGGCTGAACTTTCGAAACACCATATATTTT.

This clonotype was recorded at least ten times. The chain couples TRBV20-1 to TRBJ1-5; TRBD1 might be the D (6 bases). Between the trimmed V and J ends, which lost 4 bases and 4 bases, there was a span of 11 bases. This CDR3 region has 13 residues. Germline V gives CDR1 DFQATT, CDR2 SNEGSKA (reference sequence). DNA for the CDR3: TGCAGTGCTATCGACAGGCGAAATCAGCCCCAGCATTTT. Amino acids: CSAIDRRNQPQHF.

The chain employs TRBV6-1 and TRBJ1-1, with no clear D. Germline assignment: CDR1 MNHNS and CDR2 SASEGT. The CDR3 is 15 residues long. Trimming took 5 bases from V and 10 from J, leaving 23 bases between them. Here the CDR3 reads CASSLTDGYKGRAFF. DNA for the CDR3: TGTGCCAGCAGTCTCACGGACGGGTATAAAGGGCGAGCTTTCTTT.

This clonotype was counted at least ten times. The chain uses TRBV12-3 or TRBV12-4 and TRBJ2-7; tentative D call: TRBD1 (6 bases). The CDR3 totals 15 residues. The V gene lost 3 bases and the J gene lost 0 bases, with 12 bases spanning the gap. The CDR3 protein is CASSLEDSSSYEQYF. The CDR3 bases are TGTGCCAGCAGTTTGGAGGACAGCAGCTCCTACGAGCAGTACTTC.

By share of the sample, this clonotype is medium-sized. The chain links TRBV29-1 to TRBJ2-7; D call uncertain. The germline CDR1 and CDR2 sequences are SQVTM and ANQGSEA. V lost 2 bases and J lost 5, with 7 bases in between. The CDR3 covers 11 residues. The CDR3 here is CSVEMGNEQYF. In DNA form, the CDR3 reads TGCAGCGTTGAAATGGGAAACGAGCAGTACTTC.